The next 27 T cell receptor beta chains were all read from a single sample in a study of cytomegalovirus exposure and HLA in healthy donors. PCR employed 60 Vbeta and 13 Jbeta primers. Repertoires were generated with immunoSEQ multiplex PCR, while TCRdb's copy carries only in-frame clones and drops some. The sample lists about 190,000 clones, less than 85% occurring once. Sequencing was carried out using PBMCs. These receptors originate from a man aged 25 to 40 in good health and CMV-seropositive.

This chain uses TRBV5-4 with TRBJ1-1; D is uncertain. V lost 0 bases and J 0 bases, leaving 18 bases between the germline ends. The CDR3 is 18 amino acids. In germline, CDR1 is SGHNT, CDR2 YYREEE (reference sequence). The DNA of the CDR3 is TGTGCCAGCAGCTTGGCCGGGATGATGAGCGCCATGAACACTGAAGCTTTCTTT. It encodes CASSLAGMMSAMNTEAFF.

The gene calls are TRBV18 and TRBJ1-1, with TRBD1 matching over 8 bases. The CDR3 length is 15 residues. Germline V CDR1 and CDR2: KGHSH, LQKENI. V trimming: 6 bases; J trimming: 3 bases; junction bases outside the gene matches: 9. The CDR3 here is CASSPGTGGDTEAFF. DNA of the CDR3: TGTGCCAGCTCCCCCGGGACAGGCGGGGACACTGAAGCTTTCTTT.

CDR3 sequence reads: CASSSQGMAMNTEAFF. In DNA, the CDR3 is TGCGCCAGCAGCTCACAGGGAATGGCCATGAACACTGAAGCTTTCTTT. The gene calls are TRBV5-1 and TRBJ1-1, with a tentative D call TRBD1 (6 bases). The V end was cut by 3 bases, the J end by 0 bases, with 15 bases between. This CDR3 has 16 residues. Germline CDR1 reads SGHRS; CDR2 reads YFSETQ.

In regard to this clone: A read error may account for a junction end that differs from germline. The chain is built from TRBV4-1 and TRBJ2-5, with 7 bases identical to TRBD1. The CDR3 contains 14 residues. Germline V gives CDR1 MGHRA, CDR2 YSYEKL. CDR3: CASSQGGQQETRYF. The CDR3 coding sequence is TGCGCCAGCAGCCAAGGGGGACAGCAAGAGACCCGGTACTTC.

This clone was picked up a small number of times. The chain has TRBV7-2 and TRBJ2-3; 9 bases are shared with TRBD2. Germline CDR1 is SGHTA and CDR2 is FQGNSA. V shed 5 bases and J 4 bases; nucleotides not matched to a gene: 7. The CDR3 is made up of 15 amino acids. The CDR3 loop reads CASSPGTSRPDTQYF. The CDR3 nucleotides read TGTGCCAGCAGCCCCGGGACTAGCAGGCCAGATACGCAGTATTTT.

This chain connects TRBV5-5 to TRBJ1-1; D might be TRBD1 (5 bases). The V and J ends lost 1 base and 5 bases respectively, with 12 bases between them. Germline V gene lookup returns CDR1 SGHKS and CDR2 YYEKEE (reference sequence). The CDR3 is made up of 14 amino acids. DNA for the CDR3: TGTGCCAGCAGCTTGTGGGGCCCGGCTACTGAAGCTTTCTTT. This sequence encodes CASSLWGPATEAFF.

The rearrangement uses TRBV5-3 and TRBJ2-1; possibly TRBD2 for D (6 bases). Being an ORF, TRBV5-3 has a function that is uncertain. The CDR3 consists of 19 residues. Trimming removed 0 bases at V and 7 bases at J, with 26 bases between. As DNA, the CDR3 is TGTGCCAGAAGCTTGGCCCTAGCGACACCCCAAAGAGACACAAATGAGCAGTTCTTC. Translating gives CARSLALATPQRDTNEQFF.

The rearrangement joins TRBV6-5 to TRBJ2-1; no reliable D call. CDR3 size: 14 residues. Trimming pared 6 bases from V and 5 bases from J, leaving 14 bases between. CDR1 and CDR2 from the germline V gene are MNHEY and SVGAGI. DNA of the CDR3: TGTGCCAGCAGCCCCCAGCGTGCGCACAATGAGCAGTTCTTC. Translation gives CASSPQRAHNEQFF.

This chain uses TRBV27 with TRBJ2-3; 7 nucleotides align to TRBD2. This CDR3 has 13 residues. Germline V gene data show CDR1 as MNHEY and CDR2 as SMNVEV (reference sequence). Trimming removed 5 bases from V and 6 bases from J; junction bases left unmatched: 5. CDR3 DNA: TGTGCCAGCAGTCTCGGGAGGATCGATACGCAGTATTTT. Translated: CASSLGRIDTQYF.

The rearrangement uses TRBV10-3 and TRBJ1-2, with TRBD1 matching over 8 bases. V dropped 9 bases and J dropped 4; count of bases not matched to a gene: 7. This CDR3 has 13 amino acids. Germline CDR1 ENHRY, CDR2 SYGVKD. The CDR3 sequence: CAIQGEAFYGYTF. The CDR3, as DNA: TGTGCCATACAGGGGGAAGCGTTCTATGGCTACACCTTC.

The V gene is TRBV4-1, the J gene TRBJ1-5, with a weak D call TRBD1 (5 bases). V lost 4 bases to trimming and J lost 6 bases, with 16 bases between them. The CDR3 contains 15 residues. The germline CDR1 and CDR2 sequences are MGHRA and YSYEKL. The CDR3 loop is CASSRVGGGSQPQHF. CDR3 DNA sequence: TGCGCCAGCAGCCGGGTCGGGGGGGGGAGTCAGCCCCAGCATTTT.

The chain combines TRBV18 with TRBJ2-1; TRBD2 might be the D (5 bases). Trimming removed 4 bases at V and 6 bases at J, with 10 bases between. The CDR3 is 13 residues long. CDR1 and CDR2 (germline): KGHSH, LQKENI. The CDR3 is CASSLGGGNEQFF. Written as DNA, the CDR3 is TGTGCCAGCTCACTAGGAGGAGGCAATGAGCAGTTCTTC.

Only a few counts were recorded for this clone. CDR3 loop: CASSQDYGGTGVEAFF. The CDR3 bases are TGTGCCAGCAGCCAAGATTATGGCGGGACAGGAGTAGAAGCTTTCTTT. This sequence joins TRBV4-2 and TRBJ1-1; 8 bases map to TRBD1. The CDR3 extends over 16 amino acids. V shed 0 bases, J shed 8 bases, and the junction held 11 bases outside the gene matches. From germline, CDR1 is LGHNA and CDR2 YNFKEQ.

A remark on this clone: The sample contains more than one DNA sequence encoding this CDR3. The J gene is TRBJ1-5, the V gene TRBV11-2; TRBD1 might be the D (6 bases). The CDR3 consists of 13 residues. V was trimmed by 6 bases and J by 4 bases, leaving 10 bases between them. Germline V gene lookup returns CDR1 SGHAT and CDR2 FQNNGV. CDR3 sequence (DNA): TGTGCCAGCAGTTCCCAGGGGAATCAGCCCCAGCATTTT. Translation gives CASSSQGNQPQHF. Variable domain in full (rest from reference TRBV11-2 and TRBJ1-5): EAGVAQSPRYKIIEKRQSVAFWCNPISGHATLYWYQQILGQGPKLLIQFQNNGVVDDSQLPKDRFSAERLKGVDSTLKIQPAKLEDSAVYLCASSSQGNQPQHFGDGTRLSIL.

In regard to this clone: In the same sample, other DNA sequences code for this CDR3. V is TRBV7-9 and J is TRBJ1-1; a possible D gene is TRBD1 (6 bases). The germline V gene has CDR1 SEHNR and CDR2 FQNEAQ (reference sequence). The CDR3 loop spans 13 amino acids. V was shortened by 1 base and J by 4 bases, with 7 bases between the two germline ends. CDR3 residues: CASSLGGGTEAFF. The CDR3 nucleotides are TGTGCCAGCAGCTTAGGAGGGGGCACTGAAGCTTTCTTT.

Comment on this clone: Other DNA sequences in the same sample also yield this CDR3. The V call is TRBV5-1, the J call TRBJ2-7; 8 bases agree with TRBD1. V dropped 1 base and J dropped 3; count of bases not matched to a gene: 3. The CDR3 runs 14 residues. The germline V gene encodes CDR1 SGHRS and CDR2 YFSETQ. The CDR3 DNA follows: TGCGCCAGCAGCTTGTCAGGACAGGGCTACGAGCAGTACTTC. The encoded protein is CASSLSGQGYEQYF.

The chain couples TRBV6-1 to TRBJ1-6, with 7 bases that match TRBD1. V trimming: 4 bases; J trimming: 6 bases; junction bases outside the gene matches: 6. The V gene's germline CDR1 is MNHNS and CDR2 SASEGT. CDR3 size: 15 residues. CDR3 bases: TGTGCCAGCAGTGGTCAGGGGGGAGGTAATTCACCCCTCCACTTT. It translates to CASSGQGGGNSPLHF.

This rearrangement joins TRBV5-1 to TRBJ2-2, with 10 bases identical to TRBD2. The junction had 8 bases not matched to a gene; V was cut back by 4 bases and J by 5 bases. Germline V gene data show CDR1 as SGHRS and CDR2 as YFSETQ. This CDR3 has 16 amino acids. Written as DNA, the CDR3 is TGCGCCAGCAGCACCCGGACTAGCGGTTGGACCGGGGAGCTGTTTTTT. It codes for CASSTRTSGWTGELFF.

The chain carries TRBV30 and TRBJ2-7, with a weak D call TRBD2 (6 bases). CDR3 length equals 15 residues. The V end was cut by 0 bases, the J end by 1 base, with 13 bases between. The germline gives CDR1 GTSNPN, CDR2 SVGIG (reference sequence). The CDR3 DNA reads TGTGCCTGGAGTGTAGGAGGGGCTATATCCTACGAGCAGTACTTC. Residues: CAWSVGGAISYEQYF.

A few counts support this clone. V usage is TRBV11-2 and J usage is TRBJ1-1, with D unclear. Germline V gives CDR1 SGHAT, CDR2 FQNNGV. V was pared by 6 bases and J by 2 bases, with 4 bases between. The length of the CDR3 is 11 residues. The CDR3 reads CASSINTEAFF. In DNA form, the CDR3 reads TGTGCCAGCAGTATAAACACTGAAGCTTTCTTT.

This clone appeared a few times. The chain carries TRBV6-1 and TRBJ2-1, with 8 nucleotides matching TRBD2. This CDR3 has 16 amino acids. The V gene's germline CDR1 is MNHNS and CDR2 SASEGT. V lost 2 bases, J lost 0 bases, and 3 bases stayed unmatched. This CDR3 reads CASSEYAGGSYNEQFF. DNA for the CDR3: TGTGCCAGCAGTGAATATGCGGGAGGCTCCTACAATGAGCAGTTCTTC.

The chain has TRBV19 and TRBJ2-5; 9 bases are a match to TRBD1. The DNA end favors TRBJ2-7, so the J call may be wrong. Germline CDR1 reads LNHDA; CDR2 reads SQIVND (reference sequence). The CDR3 covers 15 residues. CDR3 bases: TGTGCCAGTAGTATTCTGGGGACAGGGCGACACGAGCAGTACTTC. Translation gives CASSILGTGRHEQYF.

The rearrangement uses TRBV9 and TRBJ1-5; D is unresolved. The CDR3 runs 15 residues. Germline V gene data show CDR1 as SGDLS and CDR2 as YYNGEE. V lost 0 bases and J lost 0, with 7 bases in between. The CDR3 DNA sequence: TGTGCCAGCAGCGTAGGAGATTATAGCAATCAGCCCCAGCATTTT. It specifies CASSVGDYSNQPQHF.

This clone appeared once. The V call is TRBV7-2, the J call TRBJ2-7; 9 bases map to TRBD1. This CDR3 has 17 residues. The ends lost 3 bases at V and 2 bases at J; junction bases unmatched: 11. Germline CDR1 is SGHTA and CDR2 is FQGNSA. The CDR3 region is CASSFRPGTGPTYEQYF. The CDR3 coding sequence is TGTGCCAGCAGCTTTCGCCCCGGGACAGGGCCTACCTACGAGCAGTACTTC.

V gene TRBV7-3 combines with J gene TRBJ2-7; possible D gene TRBD2, 6 bases. Trimming stripped 0 bases from V and 2 bases from J, with 11 bases between. The CDR3 runs 15 residues. Germline CDR1 and CDR2: SGHTA and FQGTGA. Written as DNA, the CDR3 is TGTGCCAGCAGCTTAACTGTTAGCGGCACCTACGAGCAGTACTTC. The encoded protein is CASSLTVSGTYEQYF.

This clone was counted only a few times. V and J are TRBV29-1 and TRBJ2-5; 8 bases line up with TRBD1. Gene TRBJ2-7 matches the end of the DNA better, so the J call may be wrong. The germline CDR1 and CDR2 sequences are SQVTM and ANQGSEA. The CDR3 consists of 13 residues. In nucleotides, the CDR3 is TGCAGCGTTGAACAGGGGGCCCCCTACGAGCAGTACTTC. Translating it yields CSVEQGAPYEQYF.

V usage is TRBV28 and J usage is TRBJ2-3, with a weak D call TRBD1 (5 bases). From germline, CDR1 is MDHEN and CDR2 SYDVKM. V was shortened by 2 bases and J by 1 base, with 10 bases between the two germline ends. This CDR3 spans 15 amino acids. CDR3 nucleotide sequence: TGTGCCAGCAGTTTACAGGGTGCGGGCACAGATACGCAGTATTTT. It codes for CASSLQGAGTDTQYF.